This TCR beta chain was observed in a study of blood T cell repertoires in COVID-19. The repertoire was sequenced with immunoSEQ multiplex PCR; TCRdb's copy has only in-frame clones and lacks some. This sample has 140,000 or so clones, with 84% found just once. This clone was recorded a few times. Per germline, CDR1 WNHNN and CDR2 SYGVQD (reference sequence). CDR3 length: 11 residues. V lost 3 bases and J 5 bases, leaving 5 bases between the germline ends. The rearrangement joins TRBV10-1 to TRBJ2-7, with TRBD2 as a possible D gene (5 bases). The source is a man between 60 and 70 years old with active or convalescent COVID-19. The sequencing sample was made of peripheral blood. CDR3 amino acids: CASSDGDEQYV. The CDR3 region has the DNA TGCGCCAGCAGTGACGGGGACGAGCAGTACGTC.